This TCR beta chain was recovered during a study of cytomegalovirus exposure and HLA in healthy donors. The study, taken as a whole, reports: Specificity for CMV antigens was confirmed in vitro for a few of the CMV-associated chains.

Primers: 60 Vbeta forward and 13 Jbeta reverse. Generated by immunoSEQ multiplex PCR, the TCRdb table keeps only in-frame clones and is missing some. The repertoire holds some 160,000 clones, with around four fifths as singletons. CDR1 MNHEY and CDR2 SVGAGI come from the germline V gene. The CDR3 is made up of 11 amino acids. V lost 6 bases, J lost 8 bases, and 7 bases lay in between. Only a few counts were recorded for this clone. Antigen specificity is unknown. The chain carries TRBV6-5 and TRBJ1-4; maybe TRBD1 (6 bases). The sample consisted of PBMCs. The receptor was derived from a woman aged 25 to 39 in good health and CMV-seronegative. The CDR3 DNA sequence: TGTGCCAGCAGCGACAGGGAAAAACTGTTTTTT. Amino acid sequence: CASSDREKLFF.